The clone carrying this T cell receptor beta chain was observed once. The antigen is undetermined. The study enrolled patients aged 18 to 65 with newly diagnosed hyperthyroidism of under 2 months' duration. Reasons for excluding patients were uncontrolled infection, other autoimmune disease, pregnancy or lactation. Predating any ophthalmopathy symptoms, the blood sample was taken at first hyperthyroidism diagnosis. J gave up 12 bases and V 5 bases, and 10 bases lay outside the gene matches. The CDR3 extends over 15 amino acids. Germline assignment: CDR1 MNHEY and CDR2 SMNVEV (reference sequence). Amplified TCR beta CDR3 regions derived from RNA transcripts. An initial round of RT-PCR targeting the TCR CDR3 relied on the HTBI primer set. From the multiplex PCR reads, TCRdb called clonotypes with MiXCR, one entry per CDR3 protein. The sample lists 250,000 or so distinct CDR3 sequences, just over 14% occurring once.

The sample originates from a study of T cells in Graves' hyperthyroidism and ophthalmopathy. Notes on the study in general: Researchers report that a 13 V-J model separated ophthalmopathy from stable hyperthyroidism.

J is TRBJ2-1 and V is TRBV27; 13 bases agree with TRBD2. The origin of this receptor is a woman aged 40-49 years with Graves' hyperthyroidism that later progressed to Graves' ophthalmopathy. Specimen: blood. The CDR3: CASSIGLAGARVQFF. CDR3 nucleotide sequence: TGTGCCAGCAGTATCGGACTAGCGGGAGCACGGGTGCAGTTCTTC.